This T cell receptor beta chain was sequenced for a study of identical twins. TCRdb processed the 5' RACE reads anew with MiXCR; each CDR3 protein has one entry. Of approximately 1.8 million distinct CDR3 sequences listed, roughly 35% were seen once; the top ten hold under 0.35%. Trimming cost V 2 bases and J 1 base; bases outside gene matches: 6. From germline, CDR1 is SGHDN and CDR2 FVKESK. The CDR3 covers 16 residues. This chain connects TRBV14 to TRBJ2-3; 7 nucleotides agree with TRBD2. The TCR was taken from a newborn girl in good health. Sequences were obtained from cord blood. CDR3 loop: CASSQWGGSRTDTQYF. The CDR3 region has the DNA TGTGCCAGCAGCCAATGGGGCGGGAGTCGCACAGATACGCAGTATTTT.